The 25 T cell receptor beta chains in this list originate from one sample, sequenced in a study of blood T cell repertoires in COVID-19. Only in-frame clones appear in the TCRdb table, and some are missing; sequencing was by immunoSEQ multiplex PCR. The profile shows about 14,000 clones, 84% of them singletons. Material: peripheral blood. The source of these receptors is a woman between 50 and 59 years old with active or convalescent COVID-19.

This clone appeared a single time. V is TRBV28 and J is TRBJ2-3; 9 nucleotides line up with TRBD2. With V trimmed by 2 bases and J by 2 bases, 5 bases remained unmatched. CDR1 is MDHEN and CDR2 is SYDVKM in the germline V gene. The CDR3 has 16 residues. The CDR3 region has the DNA TGTGCCAGCAGTTTAGTGGCGGGGGGGATCACAGATACGCAGTATTTT. Protein sequence: CASSLVAGGITDTQYF.

The chain joins TRBV28 to TRBJ1-5, with TRBD1 matching over 8 bases. The CDR3 loop spans 15 amino acids. CDR1 and CDR2 from the germline V gene are MDHEN and SYDVKM. The V segment lost 4 bases and the J segment 9 bases; nucleotides outside the gene matches: 11. The DNA of the CDR3 is TGTGCCAGCAGTTCCGGGACAGGCCTCCAGGGGCCCCAGCATTTT. Amino acid sequence: CASSSGTGLQGPQHF.

The chain combines TRBV9 with TRBJ2-2, with 15 bases fitting TRBD2. CDR1 is SGDLS and CDR2 is YYNGEE in the germline V gene. The CDR3 consists of 18 residues. Trimming removed 3 bases from V and 6 bases from J; junction bases left unmatched: 9. The CDR3 DNA is TGTGCCAGCAGCGCACCGGGACTAGCGGGAGGCGGCTCCGGGGAGCTGTTTTTT. It is translated as CASSAPGLAGGGSGELFF.

This chain uses TRBV25-1 with TRBJ2-5; D is possibly TRBD1 (5 bases). Germline V gene sequence: CDR1 MGHDK, CDR2 SYGVNS. The CDR3 runs to 13 residues. V was pared by 3 bases and J by 5 bases, with 10 bases between. CDR3 amino acids: CASSDRAWETQYF. The DNA of the CDR3 is TGTGCCAGCAGTGACAGGGCCTGGGAGACCCAGTACTTC.

The chain employs TRBV4-1 and TRBJ2-3; D is undetermined. This CDR3 contains 13 residues. CDR1 and CDR2 (germline): MGHRA, YSYEKL. The V end was cut by 0 bases, the J end by 3 bases, with 4 bases between. CDR3 residues: CASSQDRTDTQYF. In DNA form, the CDR3 reads TGCGCCAGCAGCCAAGACAGAACAGATACGCAGTATTTT.

This rearrangement joins TRBV30 to TRBJ2-1; 9 bases fit TRBD1. V lost 2 bases to trimming and J lost 7 bases; unmatched junction nucleotides: 12. CDR3 length equals 16 residues. CDR1 and CDR2 (germline): GTSNPN, SVGIG (reference sequence). The CDR3 here is CAWSKAGTGPSNEQFF. The CDR3 coding sequence is TGTGCCTGGAGTAAAGCCGGGACAGGGCCCAGTAATGAGCAGTTCTTC.

This chain links TRBV28 with TRBJ2-3; TRBD2 agrees at 7 bases. The ends lost 3 bases at V and 2 bases at J; junction bases unmatched: 8. The CDR3 is 16 residues long. Germline values: CDR1 MDHEN, CDR2 SYDVKM. In DNA, the CDR3 is TGTGCCAGCAGTTTCGCTAGCGGATTACACACAGATACGCAGTATTTT. The encoded protein is CASSFASGLHTDTQYF.

This clone has a handful of counts. The chain couples TRBV30 to TRBJ2-5; unclear D gene. This CDR3 has 12 residues. V dropped 4 bases and J dropped 5 bases, with 11 bases sitting between them. Germline V lookup: CDR1 GTSNPN, CDR2 SVGIG (reference sequence). The CDR3 DNA follows: TGTGCCTGGAAGCCCCAATTGGAGACCCAGTACTTC. Translation gives CAWKPQLETQYF.

The V and J genes are TRBV7-6 and TRBJ1-4; tentative D call: TRBD1 (5 bases). This CDR3 has 15 amino acids. Trimming took off 2 bases at V and 7 bases at J, with 14 bases between the two ends. Germline-derived CDR1 and CDR2 are SGHVS and FNYEAQ. Here the CDR3 DNA reads TGTGCCAGCAGCTTAAATGGGGGGGACGGTGAAAAACTGTTTTTT. As protein: CASSLNGGDGEKLFF.

The rearrangement joins TRBV9 to TRBJ2-6; 7 nucleotides line up with TRBD1. The V gene's germline CDR1 is SGDLS and CDR2 YYNGEE. This CDR3 region has 13 residues. V dropped 4 bases and J dropped 10; count of bases not matched to a gene: 5. For the CDR3, the DNA is TGTGCCAGCAGCTCGGGACAGCCGAACGTCCTGACTTTC. It translates to CASSSGQPNVLTF. Full variable domain (missing parts from reference TRBV9 and TRBJ2-6): DSGVTQTPKHLITATGQRVTLRCSPRSGDLSVYWYQQSLDQGLQFLIQYYNGEERAKGNILERFSAQQFPDLHSELNLSSLELGDSALYFCASSSGQPNVLTFGAGSRLTVL.

V is TRBV6-4 and J is TRBJ2-1; a weak D match, TRBD2 (5 bases). The V gene's germline CDR1 is MRHNA and CDR2 SNTAGT. Trimming left V 3 bases short and J 0 bases short, with 15 bases between. CDR3 length: 17 amino acids. The CDR3 nucleotides read TGTGCCAGCAGTGATGCATGTGCGGGTAGCTCCTACAATGAGCAGTTCTTC. This sequence encodes CASSDACAGSSYNEQFF.

This CDR3 reads CAGRGGTEAFF. In DNA form, the CDR3 reads TGTGCCGGACGAGGAGGTACTGAAGCTTTCTTT. The chain uses TRBV27 and TRBJ1-1, with D hard to call. CDR1 and CDR2 from the germline V gene are MNHEY and SMNVEV (reference sequence). This CDR3 has 11 amino acids. Trimming took off 11 bases at V and 5 bases at J, with 12 bases between the two ends.

This rearrangement joins TRBV11-2 to TRBJ1-2, with D possibly matching TRBD1 (6 bases). This CDR3 region has 19 residues. Germline V gives CDR1 SGHAT, CDR2 FQNNGV. V lost 7 bases and J lost 4, with 31 bases in between. In DNA, the CDR3 is TGTGCCAGCAAATCAATCCACGAGGGGGTTTTCGGGTCGGTCTATGGCTACACCTTC. Protein: CASKSIHEGVFGSVYGYTF.

J is TRBJ2-3 and V is TRBV18; the match to TRBD2 covers 11 bases. V dropped 0 bases and J dropped 2; count of bases not matched to a gene: 19. Per the germline V gene, CDR1 is KGHSH and CDR2 is LQKENI. The CDR3 is 22 amino acids. CDR3 in amino acids: CASSPPGGIGTSGGPVTDTQYF. As DNA, the CDR3 is TGTGCCAGCTCACCACCAGGGGGAATCGGGACTAGCGGCGGTCCCGTCACAGATACGCAGTATTTT.

The CDR3 DNA reads as TGTGCCAGCAGCCCCGGGACTAGAGACGAGCAGTACTTC. Residues: CASSPGTRDEQYF. The V gene is TRBV3-1 (or the pseudogene TRBV3-2), the J gene TRBJ2-7; 8 positions agree with TRBD2. Germline lookup yields CDR1 LGHDT and CDR2 YNNKEL (reference sequence). CDR3 size: 13 residues. V lost 4 bases to trimming and J lost 5 bases; unmatched junction nucleotides: 4.

V and J are TRBV5-6 and TRBJ1-4; weak D call: TRBD1 (6 bases). From germline, CDR1 is SGHDT and CDR2 YYEEEE. The germline V and J ends were trimmed by 4 bases and 0 bases, with 13 bases remaining between them. The CDR3 sequence is 16 residues long. CDR3 amino acids: CASSQGMGATNEKLFF. The CDR3 DNA reads TGTGCCAGCAGCCAGGGGATGGGCGCAACTAATGAAAAACTGTTTTTT.

This chain joins TRBV7-6 and TRBJ2-2, with D possibly TRBD1 on 6 matching bases. Deletions cut 2 bases from V and 0 bases from J, with 19 bases between. This CDR3 contains 19 residues. CDR1 SGHVS and CDR2 FNYEAQ come from the germline V gene. CDR3 region: CASSLNIYPGTPNTGELFF. CDR3 DNA sequence: TGTGCCAGCAGCTTAAATATTTACCCCGGGACACCGAACACCGGGGAGCTGTTTTTT.

V gene TRBV15 combines with J gene TRBJ2-2; D unresolved. The CDR3 spans 14 residues. V lost 8 bases and J 1 base, leaving 11 bases between the germline ends. Germline V gene data show CDR1 as LNHNV and CDR2 as YYDKDF (reference sequence). CDR3: CATLRGLNTGELFF. As DNA, the CDR3 is TGTGCCACCCTGAGAGGATTGAACACCGGGGAGCTGTTTTTT.

The chain is built from TRBV20-1 and TRBJ2-3; D remains unclear. Looked up from germline, CDR1 is DFQATT and CDR2 is SNEGSKA (reference sequence). The CDR3 is 11 amino acids. The V and J ends lost 0 bases and 10 bases respectively, with 8 bases between them. The CDR3 is CSAREPGPQYF. In nucleotides, the CDR3 is TGCAGTGCTAGAGAACCGGGTCCGCAGTATTTT.

V and J are TRBV7-9 and TRBJ2-4, with D tentatively TRBD2 (6 bases). The CDR3 length is 15 residues. Trimming cost V 5 bases and J 0 bases, with 11 bases left between them. CDR1 is SEHNR, CDR2 FQNEAQ, per germline (reference sequence). This CDR3 is CASSVSGLAKNIQYF. CDR3 nucleotide sequence: TGTGCCAGCAGCGTTAGCGGCTTAGCCAAAAACATTCAGTACTTC. Full variable domain (remainder filled in from reference TRBV7-9 and TRBJ2-4): DTGVSQNPRHKITKRGQNVTFRCDPISEHNRLYWYRQTLGQGPEFLTYFQNEAQLEKSRLLSDRFSAERPKGSFSTLEIQRTEQGDSAMYLCASSVSGLAKNIQYFGAGTRLSVL.

This clone was seen more than once but under ten times. V gene TRBV5-8 combines with J gene TRBJ2-1; D perhaps matches TRBD2 (7 bases). Trimming removed 4 bases from V and 1 base from J, with 18 bases in between. The length of the CDR3 is 17 residues. CDR1 is SGHTS, CDR2 YDEGEE, per germline. CDR3 in amino acids: CASSTWGGALSYNEQFF. DNA for the CDR3: TGTGCCAGCAGCACTTGGGGGGGGGCCCTATCCTACAATGAGCAGTTCTTC.

The chain joins TRBV2 to TRBJ1-4; no clear D. The CDR3 totals 14 residues. Trimming cost V 3 bases and J 4 bases, with 9 bases left between them. Germline V lookup: CDR1 SNHLY, CDR2 FYNNEI. CDR3 residues: CASSDGQFNEKLFF. In nucleotides, the CDR3 is TGTGCCAGCAGTGATGGTCAGTTTAATGAAAAACTGTTTTTT.

This chain uses TRBV28 with TRBJ1-1; TRBD1 aligns across 7 bases. V trimming: 3 bases; J trimming: 4 bases; junction bases outside the gene matches: 5. Germline CDR1 MDHEN, CDR2 SYDVKM. The CDR3 has 14 amino acids. The CDR3 loop reads CASSFTGVSTEAFF. DNA for the CDR3: TGTGCCAGCAGTTTTACAGGGGTTTCCACTGAAGCTTTCTTT.

This clone has a single count. V gene TRBV28 combines with J gene TRBJ1-6, with D tentatively TRBD1 (6 bases). Germline lookup yields CDR1 MDHEN and CDR2 SYDVKM. This CDR3 has 15 residues. Between the trimmed V and J ends, which lost 1 base and 9 bases, there was a span of 13 bases. The CDR3 DNA sequence: TGTGCCAGCAGTTTATATTATGGGGGCCTTTCACCCCTCCACTTT. It codes for CASSLYYGGLSPLHF.

The V call is TRBV28, the J call TRBJ2-7, with 9 positions matching TRBD2. This CDR3 contains 17 residues. Germline V gene sequence: CDR1 MDHEN, CDR2 SYDVKM. With 0 bases clipped from V and 3 bases from J, the junction kept 9 bases outside the gene matches. This chain's CDR3 is CASSLWASGAGIYEQYF. For the CDR3, the DNA is TGTGCCAGCAGTTTATGGGCTAGCGGGGCTGGGATCTACGAGCAGTACTTC.